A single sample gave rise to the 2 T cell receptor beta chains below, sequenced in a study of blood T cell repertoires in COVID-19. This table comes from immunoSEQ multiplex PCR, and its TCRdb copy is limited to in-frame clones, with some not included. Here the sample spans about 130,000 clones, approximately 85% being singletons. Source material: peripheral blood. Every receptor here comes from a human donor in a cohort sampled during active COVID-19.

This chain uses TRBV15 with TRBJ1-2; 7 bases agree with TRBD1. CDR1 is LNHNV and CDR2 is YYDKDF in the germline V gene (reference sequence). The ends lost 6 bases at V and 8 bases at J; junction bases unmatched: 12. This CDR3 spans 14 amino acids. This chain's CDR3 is CATSPTGSPMGYTF. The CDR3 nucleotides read TGTGCCACCAGTCCGACAGGGTCTCCTATGGGCTACACCTTC.

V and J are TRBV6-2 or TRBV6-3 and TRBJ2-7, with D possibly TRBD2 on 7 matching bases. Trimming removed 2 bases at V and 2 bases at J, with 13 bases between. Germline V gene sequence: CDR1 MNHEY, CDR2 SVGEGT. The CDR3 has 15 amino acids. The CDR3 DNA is TGTGCCAGCAGTTACCCGGGGGGCGCCCCCTACGAGCAGTACTTC. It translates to CASSYPGGAPYEQYF.